The following is a TCR beta chain sequence with its context. Its antigen is unidentified. The data were taken from a study of cytomegalovirus exposure and HLA in healthy donors. Each donor was healthy, and each was a bone marrow donor. Notes on the study in general: Researchers catalogued 160 or so TCR beta chains as cytomegalovirus-associated.

The PCR was carried out with 60 Vbeta primers and 13 Jbeta primers. Authors' analysis steps: Approximately 79 million unique TCR beta chains, some 9.9 million of them shared, were counted by a later analysis. Generated by immunoSEQ multiplex PCR, the TCRdb table keeps only in-frame clones and is missing some. V, J and clone size are taken as reported in that table, and D and trimming were inferred from the DNA itself. The sample includes more than 85,000 clones, 80% to 85% of them seen just once. This CDR3 is built from 20 residues. Per germline, CDR1 SGDLS and CDR2 YYNGEE. Trimming removed 4 bases from V and 0 bases from J, with 25 bases in between.

The chain carries TRBV9 and TRBJ1-4; TRBD1 might be the D (6 bases). The material sequenced was PBMCs. This receptor was obtained from a woman aged 60-75 years in good health and CMV-seropositive. Here the CDR3 DNA reads TGTGCCAGCAGCCTAACCGGGACACCGCTTCAAGGAGCAACTAATGAAAAACTGTTTTTT. It is translated as CASSLTGTPLQGATNEKLFF.